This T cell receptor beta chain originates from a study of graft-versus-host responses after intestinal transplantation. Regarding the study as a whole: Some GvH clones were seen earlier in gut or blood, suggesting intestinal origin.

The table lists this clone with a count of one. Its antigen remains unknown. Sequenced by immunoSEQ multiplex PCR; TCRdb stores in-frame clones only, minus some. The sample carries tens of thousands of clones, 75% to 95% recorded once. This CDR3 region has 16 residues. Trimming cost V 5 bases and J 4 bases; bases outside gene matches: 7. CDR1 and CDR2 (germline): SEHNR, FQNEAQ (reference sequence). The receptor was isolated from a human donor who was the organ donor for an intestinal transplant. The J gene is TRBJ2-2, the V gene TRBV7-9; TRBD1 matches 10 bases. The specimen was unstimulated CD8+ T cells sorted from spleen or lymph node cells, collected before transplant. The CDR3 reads CASSPSRDRGTGELFF. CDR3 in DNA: TGTGCCAGCAGCCCCAGCCGGGACAGGGGCACCGGGGAGCTGTTTTTT.